The TCR gamma chain under discussion was sequenced for a study of gamma-delta T cells after stem cell transplantation. This clone was counted only a few times. A much larger clone lies one base from this, so it may be a read error. Other nucleotide sequences from this sample produce the same CDR3. TCRdb used CATT to re-call clones from the RT-PCR reads. The sample shows some 1,700 gamma-chain clones, less than 3.5% of them seen only once. The clonotype originates from a human donor. It is not recorded whose cells these are; they may come from a transplant donor. Sequencing was carried out using gamma-delta T cells.

The CDR3 region is CATWDVHDYYKKLF. The CDR3 nucleotides are TGCGCCACCTGGGACGTGCACGATTATTATAAGAAACTCTTT. This chain uses TRGV2 with TRGJ1 or TRGJ2. Germline values: CDR1 EGSNGY, CDR2 YDSYNSKV. The CDR3 totals 14 residues.